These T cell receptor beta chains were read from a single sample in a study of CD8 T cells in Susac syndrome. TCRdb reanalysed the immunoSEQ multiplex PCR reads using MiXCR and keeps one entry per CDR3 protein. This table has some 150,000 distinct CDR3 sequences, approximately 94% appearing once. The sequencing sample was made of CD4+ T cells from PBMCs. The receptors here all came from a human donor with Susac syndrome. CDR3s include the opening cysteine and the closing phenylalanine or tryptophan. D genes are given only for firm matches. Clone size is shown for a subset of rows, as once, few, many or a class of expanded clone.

CDR3: CASSQPGLNNEQFF
DNA: TGTGCCAGCTCCCAACCGGGACTGAACAATGAGCAGTTCTTC
size: NA
V: TRBV18
length: 14
D: NA
J: TRBJ2-1

CDR3: CASSKGQRETQYF
DNA: TGCGCCAGCAGCAAAGGACAGAGGGAGACCCAGTACTTC
size: NA
V: TRBV5-1
length: 13
D: NA
J: TRBJ2-5

CDR3: CASSYNLIVYGYTF
DNA: TGTGCCAGCAGTTACAATCTGATCGTGTATGGCTACACCTTC
size: NA
V: TRBV27
length: 14
D: NA
J: TRBJ1-2

CDR3: CAGTGEQYF
DNA: TGTGCCGGCACGGGCGAGCAGTACTTC
size: NA
V: TRBV7-2
length: 9
D: NA
J: TRBJ2-7

CDR3: CSVEPGAGVDEQFF
DNA: TGCAGCGTTGAGCCTGGGGCGGGTGTAGATGAGCAGTTCTTC
size: NA
V: TRBV29-1
length: 14
D: NA
J: TRBJ2-1

CDR3: CASSYSGKDSPLHF
DNA: TGTGCCAGCAGTTACTCGGGGAAGGATTCACCCCTCCACTTT
size: NA
V: TRBV6-5
length: 14
D: NA
J: TRBJ1-6

CDR3: CASSVAVSPQETQYF
DNA: TGTGCCAGCAGCGTAGCGGTGTCACCCCAAGAGACCCAGTACTTC
size: NA
V: TRBV9
length: 15
D: NA
J: TRBJ2-5

CDR3: CASNPAWQSSYNEQFF
DNA: TGTGCCAGCAATCCGGCCTGGCAGAGCTCCTACAATGAGCAGTTCTTC
size: NA
V: TRBV28
length: 16
D: NA
J: TRBJ2-1

CDR3: CASSQPGSPLHF
DNA: TGCGCCAGCAGCCAACCAGGGTCACCCCTCCACTTT
size: NA
V: TRBV4-1
length: 12
D: NA
J: TRBJ1-6

CDR3: CSARQNTGELFF
DNA: TGCAGTGCTAGACAGAACACCGGGGAGCTGTTTTTT
size: NA
V: TRBV20-1
length: 12
D: NA
J: TRBJ2-2

CDR3: CASSSPGGQGFNIQYF
DNA: TGTGCCAGCAGCTCTCCGGGGGGGCAGGGTTTTAACATTCAGTACTTC
size: NA
V: TRBV7-2
length: 16
D: TRBD2
J: TRBJ2-4

CDR3: CASSWGQTTDTQYF
DNA: TGTGCCAGCAGCTGGGGACAGACCACAGATACGCAGTATTTT
size: NA
V: TRBV28
length: 14
D: TRBD1
J: TRBJ2-3

CDR3: CASIRLAGTQETQYF
DNA: TGTGCCAGCATTCGACTAGCGGGAACCCAAGAGACCCAGTACTTC
size: NA
V: TRBV5-6
length: 15
D: TRBD2
J: TRBJ2-5

CDR3: CASSLRRDTQETQYF
DNA: TGTGCCAGCAGCTTGCGCCGGGACACACAAGAGACCCAGTACTTC
size: once
V: TRBV9
length: 15
D: NA
J: TRBJ2-5

CDR3: CASSPQTFGGPYEQYF
DNA: TGTGCCAGCAGCCCCCAGACGTTTGGAGGTCCCTACGAGCAGTACTTC
size: NA
V: TRBV5-6
length: 16
D: NA
J: TRBJ2-7

CDR3: CASRTTGGWTKNIQYF
DNA: TGTGCCAGCCGGACTACAGGGGGCTGGACCAAAAACATTCAGTACTTC
size: NA
V: TRBV28
length: 16
D: TRBD1
J: TRBJ2-4

CDR3: CASSQEGQNTGELFF
DNA: TGTGCCAGCAGCCAAGAGGGGCAGAACACCGGGGAGCTGTTTTTT
size: NA
V: TRBV4-2
length: 15
D: NA
J: TRBJ2-2

CDR3: CATRSIHSNTEAFF
DNA: TGTGCCACCAGATCAATTCATTCGAACACTGAAGCTTTCTTT
size: NA
V: TRBV24-1
length: 14
D: NA
J: TRBJ1-1

CDR3: CASSLSRGGTKAFF
DNA: TGTGCCAGCAGTTTATCACGGGGAGGGACTAAAGCTTTCTTT
size: once
V: TRBV27
length: 14
D: NA
J: TRBJ1-1

CDR3: CASSATGQGVYGYTF
DNA: TGTGCCAGCAGCGCAACGGGACAGGGGGTTTATGGCTACACCTTC
size: NA
V: TRBV9
length: 15
D: TRBD1
J: TRBJ1-2

CDR3: CASSVGIRDGYTF
DNA: TGTGCCAGCAGCGTAGGAATCAGGGATGGCTACACCTTC
size: NA
V: TRBV9
length: 13
D: NA
J: TRBJ1-2

CDR3: CATTGSGTDTQYF
DNA: TGTGCCACAACAGGGAGTGGGACAGATACGCAGTATTTT
size: NA
V: TRBV24-1
length: 13
D: NA
J: TRBJ2-3

CDR3: CASSLASPNEQFF
DNA: TGTGCCAGCAGTTTAGCTAGCCCCAATGAGCAGTTCTTC
size: NA
V: TRBV12-3/TRBV12-4
length: 13
D: NA
J: TRBJ2-1

CDR3: CASSLQSNTEAFF
DNA: TGTGCCAGCAGCTTACAGTCGAACACTGAAGCTTTCTTT
size: few
V: TRBV7-2
length: 13
D: NA
J: TRBJ1-1

CDR3: CASSKRLAETDNEQFF
DNA: TGTGCCAGCAGCAAAAGACTAGCTGAGACCGACAATGAGCAGTTCTTC
size: NA
V: TRBV9
length: 16
D: TRBD2
J: TRBJ2-1

CDR3: CASSWTGGSYNEQFF
DNA: TGTGCCAGCAGTTGGACAGGGGGCTCCTACAATGAGCAGTTCTTC
size: NA
V: TRBV6-2/TRBV6-3
length: 15
D: TRBD1
J: TRBJ2-1

CDR3: CASSGPPSGPTYEQYF
DNA: TGTGCCAGCAGCGGCCCCCCCAGCGGACCCACATACGAGCAGTACTTC
size: NA
V: TRBV9
length: 16
D: NA
J: TRBJ2-7

CDR3: CASSLAGSYEQYF
DNA: TGTGCCAGCAGTTTAGCGGGGTCCTACGAGCAGTACTTC
size: NA
V: TRBV28
length: 13
D: NA
J: TRBJ2-7

CDR3: CSAGRRLAGRGEQFF
DNA: TGCAGTGCAGGCCGCCGACTAGCGGGGCGTGGTGAGCAGTTCTTC
size: NA
V: TRBV20-1
length: 15
D: TRBD2
J: TRBJ2-1

CDR3: CASSSQGLGTEAFF
DNA: TGTGCCAGCAGTTCGCAGGGCTTGGGCACTGAAGCTTTCTTT
size: NA
V: TRBV7-3
length: 14
D: NA
J: TRBJ1-1

CDR3: CASSTHTEETQYF
DNA: TGTGCCAGCAGCACTCACACTGAAGAGACCCAGTACTTC
size: NA
V: TRBV9
length: 13
D: NA
J: TRBJ2-5

CDR3: CASSPTGTTGRETQYF
DNA: TGTGCCAGCAGTCCCACCGGGACAACGGGGCGAGAGACCCAGTACTTC
size: NA
V: TRBV25-1
length: 16
D: NA
J: TRBJ2-5

CDR3: CASSFRGTEAFF
DNA: TGTGCCAGCAGCTTCAGGGGGACTGAAGCTTTCTTT
size: few
V: TRBV14
length: 12
D: TRBD1
J: TRBJ1-1

CDR3: CASSAGAFQETQYF
DNA: TGTGCCAGCAGCGCAGGGGCCTTCCAAGAGACCCAGTACTTC
size: NA
V: TRBV12-3/TRBV12-4
length: 14
D: NA
J: TRBJ2-5

CDR3: CASSLNPLAVLTYEQYF
DNA: TGTGCCAGCAGCCTTAATCCCCTAGCGGTCTTGACCTACGAGCAGTACTTC
size: NA
V: TRBV7-2
length: 17
D: TRBD2
J: TRBJ2-7

CDR3: CASSLSVNTEAFF
DNA: TGTGCCAGCAGCTTATCGGTGAACACTGAAGCTTTCTTT
size: NA
V: TRBV11-1
length: 13
D: NA
J: TRBJ1-1

CDR3: CSASWRNQPQHF
DNA: TGCAGTGCTAGTTGGCGAAATCAGCCCCAGCATTTT
size: NA
V: TRBV20-1
length: 12
D: NA
J: TRBJ1-5

CDR3: CASSRFVRETQYF
DNA: TGTGCCAGCAGCAGGTTTGTCCGTGAGACCCAGTACTTC
size: NA
V: TRBV7-9
length: 13
D: NA
J: TRBJ2-5

CDR3: CASSPALAGGRNEQFF
DNA: TGTGCCAGCAGCCCGGCACTAGCGGGAGGGAGGAATGAGCAGTTCTTC
size: NA
V: TRBV7-6
length: 16
D: TRBD2
J: TRBJ2-1